The 10 T cell receptor beta chains in this list originate from one sample, sequenced in a study of CXCR3-negative and CXCR3-positive naive CD8 T cells. With UMI labels, 5' RACE was used to prepare the TRB cDNA libraries. TCRdb processed the 5' RACE reads again and assigns one entry to each CDR3 protein, with no DNA. The table lists around 57,000 distinct CDR3 sequences. Sequenced: memory CD8+ T cells from blood. All receptors derive from a human donor in good health. Some clones in this sample may be carry-over from other donors' samples.

V gene TRBV2 combines with J gene TRBJ2-3; TCRdb lists TRBD1, though no DNA is available to test this call. The CDR3 spans 14 residues. Germline CDR1 and CDR2: SNHLY and FYNNEI. CDR3 loop: CASSDGGSPDTQYF.

Judged by frequency, this clonotype is medium-sized. The chain combines TRBV29-1 with TRBJ1-1; as DNA is missing, the TRBD1 call by TCRdb cannot be tested. The CDR3 sequence is 12 residues long. Per the germline V gene, CDR1 is SQVTM and CDR2 is ANQGSEA. Here the CDR3 reads CSVQGAQTEAFF.

The rearrangement joins TRBV29-1 to TRBJ2-1. The CDR3 runs 11 residues. From germline, CDR1 is SQVTM and CDR2 ANQGSEA. The CDR3 reads CSVEVPNEQFF.

J is TRBJ2-7 and V is TRBV7-3. This CDR3 comprises 13 residues. Per the germline V gene, CDR1 is SGHTA and CDR2 is FQGTGA. The CDR3 sequence: CASSLRPWGELYF.

The chain couples TRBV27 to TRBJ1-1. The CDR3 covers 14 residues. Looked up from germline, CDR1 is MNHEY and CDR2 is SMNVEV (reference sequence). CDR3 in amino acids: CASHNGGVNTEAFF.

The gene calls are TRBV5-1 and TRBJ2-1; checking the TCRdb D call of TRBD1 is not possible without DNA. Germline V gives CDR1 SGHRS, CDR2 YFSETQ. The CDR3 spans 15 residues. The CDR3 is CASSDGTGMVNEQFF.

The V and J genes are TRBV12-3 or TRBV12-4 and TRBJ2-7; TCRdb returns TRBD1, unconfirmable since there is no DNA. CDR3 size: 15 residues. CDR3 amino acids: CASSSPRDRVYEQYF.

The chain has TRBV29-1 and TRBJ2-3; the TCRdb call, TRBD1, lacks DNA for checking. The CDR3 loop spans 13 amino acids. Germline CDR1 is SQVTM and CDR2 is ANQGSEA. This chain's CDR3 is CSVEFRGPDTQYF.

The chain links TRBV7-9 to TRBJ1-4; with no DNA, the TCRdb D assignment of TRBD1 cannot be verified. Germline CDR1 and CDR2: SEHNR and FQNEAQ (reference sequence). This CDR3 spans 14 amino acids. CDR3 sequence reads: CASSHSGTNEKLFF.

The V gene is TRBV28, the J gene TRBJ2-7; the D gene TCRdb calls, TRBD1, cannot be checked with no DNA. The length of the CDR3 is 17 residues. Germline CDR1 is MDHEN and CDR2 is SYDVKM. The chain's CDR3 is CASSSPPTGPSSYEQYF.